This T cell receptor beta chain originates from a study of cytomegalovirus exposure and HLA in healthy donors. Study-wide results and limits: Later analysis associated a missense DCLRE1C variant with TCR beta V- and J-gene trimming. It was approximately 150 TCR beta chains that were listed as cytomegalovirus-associated. Per a prior analysis, the majority of TCR beta V segments were productive roughly 87% or roughly 30% of the time. CMV serostatus was the sole immune exposure data available.

This CDR3 is built from 14 residues. CDR1 and CDR2 from the germline V gene are LNHDA and SQIVND (reference sequence). The J segment lost 8 bases and the V segment lost 6 bases, leaving 6 bases of the junction unmatched. The count of this clone is one. What it binds is unknown. This PCR relied on a set of 60 Vbeta primers and 13 Jbeta primers. The repertoire was sequenced with immunoSEQ multiplex PCR; TCRdb's copy has only in-frame clones and lacks some. The sample consists of about 150,000 clones, roughly 80% of them appearing once. Sequencing was done on a sample of PBMCs. The origin of this receptor is a man aged 25 to 40 in good health and CMV-seropositive. V and J are TRBV19 and TRBJ2-1; 11 bases line up with TRBD2. CDR3: CASRPLAGAYEQFF. CDR3 DNA sequence: TGTGCCAGTAGACCACTAGCGGGGGCCTATGAGCAGTTCTTC.